Below are 20 T cell receptor beta chains sequenced from a single sample in a study of early T cells in non-severe SARS-CoV-2 infection (dated by TCRdb to the early 2020s). The library was made by 5' RACE. The sequencer listed for this sample is NextSeq 500. TCRdb's own reprocessing of the public reads used fastp at Q25 and MiXCR and kept productive beta chains. Rows merge per CDR3 protein into single entries with the most common DNA and genes. The sample table records about 22,000 distinct CDR3 sequences; 4% to 5% of these occur just once. Together, the top ten hold 15% to 20% of the sample. Material for sequencing was whole blood. Receptor source: an adult who was a healthcare worker with PCR-confirmed SARS-CoV-2 infection or an uninfected control (not recorded which).

This clonotype was detected a few times. The chain joins TRBV5-1 to TRBJ2-7; D unresolved. V was clipped by 0 bases and J by 3 bases, with 16 bases between them. This CDR3 contains 16 residues. Germline V gene lookup returns CDR1 SGHRS and CDR2 YFSETQ. The CDR3 region has the DNA TGCGCCAGCAGCTTGGCCACGTGGGGAATTTTCTACGAGCAGTACTTC. Translated, it gives CASSLATWGIFYEQYF.

In this sample, this clonotype turned up many times. The J gene is TRBJ2-7, the V gene TRBV3-1; 7 bases are a match to TRBD2. From germline, CDR1 is LGHDT and CDR2 YNNKEL (reference sequence). J gave up 7 bases and V 1 base, and 7 bases lay outside the gene matches. The length of the CDR3 is 14 residues. This CDR3 reads CASSQAAGEGEQYF. The CDR3 DNA reads TGTGCCAGCAGCCAAGCCGCGGGGGAGGGAGAGCAGTACTTC.

At least ten counts were recorded for this clonotype. This chain connects TRBV4-3 to TRBJ2-7; a weak D match, TRBD1 (6 bases). Trimming cost V 7 bases and J 2 bases, with 15 bases left between them. In germline, CDR1 is LGHNA, CDR2 YSLEER. CDR3 length: 14 amino acids. The CDR3: CASTSRDTTYEQYF. The DNA for the CDR3 is TGCGCCAGCACTTCACGGGACACGACCTACGAGCAGTACTTC.

This clonotype was seen repeatedly, ten times or more. The chain has TRBV29-1 and TRBJ1-1; no reliable D call. Germline CDR1 SQVTM, CDR2 ANQGSEA. This CDR3 is built from 14 residues. Trimming left V 1 base short and J 0 bases short, with 9 bases between. CDR3 DNA sequence: TGCAGCGTTGAAGCTGCCAGAGTGAACACTGAAGCTTTCTTT. Protein product: CSVEAARVNTEAFF.

The rearrangement links TRBV20-1 to TRBJ2-5; 9 nucleotides match TRBD1. With V trimmed by 0 bases and J by 2 bases, 7 bases remained unmatched. The CDR3 consists of 16 residues. Germline V gene lookup returns CDR1 DFQATT and CDR2 SNEGSKA (reference sequence). The CDR3: CSARDPRDREQETQYF. In DNA form, the CDR3 reads TGCAGTGCTAGAGACCCCCGGGACAGGGAGCAAGAGACCCAGTACTTC.

The sample holds many counts of this clonotype. The chain joins TRBV5-8 to TRBJ2-5; tentatively, D is TRBD1 (5 bases). V was cut by 0 bases and J by 2 bases, with 8 bases left in between. The CDR3 contains 14 residues. Germline CDR1 is SGHTS and CDR2 is YDEGEE. DNA for the CDR3: TGTGCCAGCAGCTTGGGGCAGGGACAAGAGACCCAGTACTTC. This encodes CASSLGQGQETQYF.

J is TRBJ2-7 and V is TRBV5-1, with a tentative D call TRBD1 (8 bases). With 4 bases removed from V and 3 bases from J, the gap between germline ends came to 20 bases. The CDR3 length is 16 residues. Germline assignment: CDR1 SGHRS and CDR2 YFSETQ. CDR3 sequence: CASSPPGGTGVYEQYF. In DNA, the CDR3 is TGCGCCAGCAGCCCACCCGGGGGGACAGGAGTCTACGAGCAGTACTTC.

Points on this clonotype: A much more abundant neighbour one base away suggests this may be a read error. This sequence joins TRBV29-1 and TRBJ2-7; D might be TRBD2 (5 bases). The germline gives CDR1 SQVTM, CDR2 ANQGSEA. The CDR3 runs to 12 residues. The DNA of the CDR3 is TGCAGCGTGACCCGGTTGGCCGGGGAGCTGTACTTC. Amino acid sequence: CSVTRLAGELYF.

The chain combines TRBV7-7 with TRBJ2-2; D possibly corresponds to TRBD1 (7 bases). The V gene's germline CDR1 is SSHAT and CDR2 FNYEAQ (reference sequence). V lost 5 bases and J lost 6, with 16 bases in between. The CDR3 has 15 amino acids. The CDR3 loop reads CASSRREQGAGELFF. CDR3 nucleotides: TGTGCCAGCAGCCGCCGGGAGCAGGGGGCCGGGGAGCTGTTTTTT.

As regards this clonotype: A much larger clone differs by one base, so this may be a read error. The chain has TRBV6-5 and TRBJ1-1; D may be TRBD1 (5 bases). Looked up from germline, CDR1 is MNHEY and CDR2 is SVGAGI. Trimming left V 8 bases short and J 3 bases short, with 16 bases between. This CDR3 has 14 residues. CDR3 nucleotides: TGTGCCAGCGGGGGTGCCAGACTAGACACTGAAGCTTTCTTT. This translates into CASGGARLDTEAFF.

This clonotype ranks as medium-sized. The J gene is TRBJ2-2, the V gene TRBV11-2; D is perhaps TRBD2 (5 bases). The CDR3 extends over 14 amino acids. Germline V CDR1 and CDR2: SGHAT, FQNNGV. V was trimmed by 3 bases and J by 7 bases, leaving 12 bases between them. The CDR3 loop reads CASSFTQAGGELFF. The CDR3 DNA is TGTGCCAGCAGCTTCACGCAGGCGGGCGGGGAGCTGTTTTTT.

This clonotype was counted many times. The V gene is TRBV7-9, the J gene TRBJ2-1, with unresolved D. V lost 5 bases, J lost 2 bases, and 10 bases lay in between. The CDR3 sequence is 14 residues long. CDR1 and CDR2 from the germline V gene are SEHNR and FQNEAQ (reference sequence). The CDR3 DNA sequence: TGTGCCAGCAGCACCGGGCTACCCTACAATGAGCAGTTCTTC. Protein sequence: CASSTGLPYNEQFF. Supplemented by reference TRBV7-9 and TRBJ2-1, the full variable domain reads DTGVSQNPRHKITKRGQNVTFRCDPISEHNRLYWYRQTLGQGPEFLTYFQNEAQLEKSRLLSDRFSAERPKGSFSTLEIQRTEQGDSAMYLCASSTGLPYNEQFFGPGTRLTVL.

This clonotype has ten or more counts. This chain uses TRBV19 with TRBJ1-2; the D is unclear. CDR1 and CDR2 from the germline V gene are LNHDA and SQIVND (reference sequence). V was cut by 2 bases and J by 7 bases, with 11 bases left in between. This CDR3 region has 13 residues. This chain's CDR3 is CASSINDRPGYTF. As DNA, the CDR3 is TGTGCCAGTAGTATAAATGACCGTCCTGGCTACACCTTC.

This clonotype was counted ten times or more. The chain has TRBV4-3 and TRBJ2-1, with no clear D. The germline V gene has CDR1 LGHNA and CDR2 YSLEER. Trimming took off 3 bases at V and 4 bases at J, with 13 bases between the two ends. The CDR3 is 15 residues long. As DNA, the CDR3 is TGCGCCAGCAGCCAGCAGGTTGATTCATACAATGAGCAGTTCTTC. Translating it yields CASSQQVDSYNEQFF.

This clonotype was seen many times. The V gene is TRBV29-1, the J gene TRBJ2-2, with D hard to call. The CDR3 is 13 residues long. Germline V gene sequence: CDR1 SQVTM, CDR2 ANQGSEA. The germline V and J ends were trimmed by 6 bases and 6 bases, with 14 bases remaining between them. The DNA of the CDR3 is TGCAGCGTGTCGCCGGTCCGGCCCGGGGAGCTGTTTTTT. It translates to CSVSPVRPGELFF.

The V call is TRBV24-1, the J call TRBJ1-2; D gene ambiguous. Germline CDR1 KGHDR, CDR2 SFDVKD. CDR3 length equals 14 residues. V lost 1 base to trimming and J lost 3 bases, with 8 bases between them. The CDR3: CATSDLFRDYGYTF. The CDR3 DNA is TGTGCCACCAGTGATTTATTCCGAGACTATGGCTACACCTTC.

This clonotype was counted ten times or more. This chain uses TRBV7-6 with TRBJ2-7; D gene ambiguous. Trimming left V 5 bases short and J 6 bases short, with 11 bases between. CDR1 and CDR2 from the germline V gene are SGHVS and FNYEAQ. The CDR3 has 12 residues. As DNA, the CDR3 is TGTGCCAGCAGCCTTCGTCTTGGCGAGCAGTACTTC. Residues: CASSLRLGEQYF.

This clonotype was counted many times. This rearrangement joins TRBV7-9 to TRBJ1-3; 9 positions match TRBD1. The germline gives CDR1 SEHNR, CDR2 FQNEAQ (reference sequence). The CDR3 consists of 15 residues. Trimming cost V 5 bases and J 4 bases; bases outside gene matches: 6. The CDR3, as DNA: TGTGCCAGCAGCCTACAGGGGGCCGGAGGAAACACCATATATTTT. Residues: CASSLQGAGGNTIYF.

At least ten counts were recorded for this clonotype. J is TRBJ1-2 and V is TRBV7-2; no firm D call. This CDR3 is 16 amino acids long. V was pared by 7 bases and J by 0 bases, with 18 bases between. CDR1 SGHTA and CDR2 FQGNSA come from the germline V gene. This chain's CDR3 is CASIPSPGRANYGYTF. The CDR3 region has the DNA TGTGCCAGCATCCCAAGTCCGGGAAGAGCTAACTATGGCTACACCTTC.

J is TRBJ2-3 and V is TRBV3-1, with D uncertain. Trimming removed 0 bases from V and 6 bases from J, with 13 bases in between. This CDR3 region has 15 residues. Germline CDR1 reads LGHDT; CDR2 reads YNNKEL (reference sequence). The CDR3 region is CASSQDLTFGDTQYF. CDR3 nucleotides: TGTGCCAGCAGCCAAGACCTAACCTTTGGGGATACGCAGTATTTT.